Presented here are 23 T cell receptor beta chains from one specimen sequenced in a study of blood T cell repertoires in COVID-19. TCRdb's table, derived via immunoSEQ multiplex PCR, lists solely in-frame clones and lacks some. Seen here are hundreds of thousands of clones, approximately 80% observed once, and the top ten hold approximately 4.5%. Sequencing used peripheral blood. The receptors here all came from a woman aged 70-85 years with acute or convalescent COVID-19.

This chain links TRBV18 with TRBJ2-5; TRBD1 is a possible D gene (5 bases). Germline CDR1 is KGHSH and CDR2 is LQKENI. Trimming left V 1 base short and J 5 bases short, with 11 bases between. The CDR3 runs to 14 residues. The DNA of the CDR3 is TGTGCCAGCTCACCACTCCAGGGTACGGAGACCCAGTACTTC. This translates into CASSPLQGTETQYF.

The chain recombines TRBV5-4 with TRBJ1-1; 10 nucleotides align to TRBD1. CDR1 SGHNT and CDR2 YYREEE come from the germline V gene (reference sequence). V lost 3 bases to trimming and J lost 3 bases; unmatched junction nucleotides: 2. The CDR3 totals 14 residues. The CDR3 here is CASSWTGGDTEAFF. CDR3 sequence (DNA): TGTGCCAGCAGCTGGACAGGGGGGGACACTGAAGCTTTCTTT.

This clone was seen at least ten times. This chain connects TRBV4-3 to TRBJ2-7; 11 bases match TRBD1. CDR3 length equals 16 residues. V lost 3 bases, J lost 9 bases, and 13 bases stayed unmatched. Germline CDR1 LGHNA, CDR2 YSLEER. The CDR3 bases are TGCGCCAGCAGCCAGGACTCCGGGACAGGGGGAATTCGGCAGTACTTC. Residues: CASSQDSGTGGIRQYF.

The table lists this clone with a count of one. J is TRBJ1-1 and V is TRBV5-6; a possible D gene is TRBD1 (5 bases). Per germline, CDR1 SGHDT and CDR2 YYEEEE. This CDR3 comprises 13 residues. V lost 4 bases and J lost 7, with 14 bases in between. The CDR3 spells CASSIGRGFEAFF. Here the CDR3 DNA reads TGTGCCAGCAGCATCGGTAGGGGTTTTGAAGCTTTCTTT.

The chain has TRBV5-1 and TRBJ2-3; D is unclear. Deletions cut 1 base from V and 0 bases from J, with 12 bases between. This CDR3 comprises 16 residues. Germline assignment: CDR1 SGHRS and CDR2 YFSETQ. CDR3 in amino acids: CASSLTVIPSTDTQYF. The DNA of the CDR3 is TGCGCCAGCAGCTTGACAGTCATTCCTAGCACAGATACGCAGTATTTT.

In this sample, this clone turned up a few times. V gene TRBV27 combines with J gene TRBJ1-1, with a weak D call TRBD1 (5 bases). Germline CDR1 MNHEY, CDR2 SMNVEV (reference sequence). The CDR3 length is 14 residues. V was shortened by 6 bases and J by 1 base, with 12 bases between the two germline ends. The CDR3 protein is CASRPHGQNTEAFF. CDR3 coding DNA: TGTGCCAGCAGACCCCACGGACAGAACACTGAAGCTTTCTTT.

The V and J genes are TRBV6-5 and TRBJ2-7; 10 bases are shared with TRBD2. V lost 6 bases to trimming and J lost 5 bases; unmatched junction nucleotides: 1. From germline, CDR1 is MNHEY and CDR2 SVGAGI. The CDR3 consists of 12 residues. This chain's CDR3 is CASSLAGDEQYF. The CDR3 DNA reads TGTGCCAGCAGCCTAGCGGGGGACGAGCAGTACTTC.

V gene TRBV7-9 combines with J gene TRBJ1-1, with unresolved D. V shed 6 bases and J shed 0 bases, with 8 bases lying between them. Germline V gene data show CDR1 as SEHNR and CDR2 as FQNEAQ (reference sequence). The CDR3 has 13 amino acids. CDR3 nucleotides: TGTGCCAGCAGTTCAGTCATGAACACTGAAGCTTTCTTT. Amino acid sequence: CASSSVMNTEAFF. The full variable domain, rest sourced from reference TRBV7-9 and TRBJ1-1, is DTGVSQNPRHKITKRGQNVTFRCDPISEHNRLYWYRQTLGQGPEFLTYFQNEAQLEKSRLLSDRFSAERPKGSFSTLEIQRTEQGDSAMYLCASSSVMNTEAFFGQGTRLTVV.

The chain couples TRBV15 to TRBJ2-7, with a possible D match to TRBD2 (7 bases). The germline V and J ends were trimmed by 0 bases and 2 bases, with 11 bases remaining between them. Looked up from germline, CDR1 is LNHNV and CDR2 is YYDKDF (reference sequence). The CDR3 length is 15 residues. CDR3 DNA: TGTGCCACCAGCAGAGATCGGGGGGCTCCCTACGAGCAGTACTTC. Translation: CATSRDRGAPYEQYF. The entire variable domain, with the rest obtained from reference TRBV15 and TRBJ2-7, is as follows: DAMVIQNPRYQVTQFGKPVTLSCSQTLNHNVMYWYQQKSSQAPKLLFHYYDKDFNNEADTPDNFQSRRPNTSFCFLDIRSPGLGDTAMYLCATSRDRGAPYEQYFGPGTRLTVT.

The rearrangement joins TRBV7-2 to TRBJ1-5, with D perhaps matching TRBD1 (6 bases). The V end lost 0 bases, the J end lost 10 bases, and 16 bases lay between the germline ends. Germline-derived CDR1 and CDR2 are SGHTA and FQGNSA. The CDR3 is made up of 15 amino acids. CDR3 region: CASSLAYGTQAPQHF. Written as DNA, the CDR3 is TGTGCCAGCAGCTTAGCATACGGGACACAAGCACCCCAGCATTTT.

The chain carries TRBV7-2 and TRBJ1-2; possibly TRBD1 for D (6 bases). Germline-derived CDR1 and CDR2 are SGHTA and FQGNSA. The V end was cut by 5 bases, the J end by 2 bases, with 9 bases between. There are 13 residues in the CDR3. The CDR3 region has the DNA TGTGCCAGCAGCGTGGACAGAAACTATGGCTACACCTTC. Translating it yields CASSVDRNYGYTF.

The chain recombines TRBV24-1 with TRBJ1-2; 8 bases fit TRBD1. CDR3 size: 16 residues. The V segment lost 1 base and the J segment 0 bases; nucleotides outside the gene matches: 3. Germline CDR1 reads KGHDR; CDR2 reads SFDVKD. The CDR3 nucleotides read TGTGCCACCAGTGATTTTACAGGGGGAGCTAACTATGGCTACACCTTC. It yields the protein CATSDFTGGANYGYTF.

This chain links TRBV5-1 with TRBJ1-4; no clear D gene. Looked up from germline, CDR1 is SGHRS and CDR2 is YFSETQ. V was trimmed by 0 bases and J by 0 bases, leaving 9 bases between them. This CDR3 is built from 16 residues. The CDR3 region has the DNA TGCGCCAGCAGCTTGGCAGCTACAGCAACTAATGAAAAACTGTTTTTT. Translating gives CASSLAATATNEKLFF.

V usage is TRBV3-1 (or the pseudogene TRBV3-2) and J usage is TRBJ1-1, with no clear D. With 1 base removed from V and 1 base from J, the gap between germline ends came to 7 bases. CDR3 length: 14 residues. The germline V gene has CDR1 LGHDT and CDR2 YNNKEL (reference sequence). Here the CDR3 reads CASSQVAGNTEAFF. CDR3 DNA sequence: TGTGCCAGCAGCCAAGTGGCAGGGAACACTGAAGCTTTCTTT.

The chain couples TRBV7-9 to TRBJ2-3; 8 bases agree with TRBD1. This CDR3 is built from 16 residues. Per the germline V gene, CDR1 is SEHNR and CDR2 is FQNEAQ (reference sequence). After removal of 5 bases from V and 7 bases from J, the junction contained 14 bases not matched to a gene. This CDR3 is CASSAPGGRTHHTQYF. Here the CDR3 DNA reads TGTGCCAGCAGCGCCCCAGGGGGCCGGACACATCATACGCAGTATTTT. Using reference TRBV7-9 and TRBJ2-3 for the parts outside the CDR3, the full variable domain is DTGVSQNPRHKITKRGQNVTFRCDPISEHNRLYWYRQTLGQGPEFLTYFQNEAQLEKSRLLSDRFSAERPKGSFSTLEIQRTEQGDSAMYLCASSAPGGRTHHTQYFGPGTRLTVL.

J is TRBJ1-2 and V is TRBV29-1; D is uncertain. Germline V lookup: CDR1 SQVTM, CDR2 ANQGSEA. Trimming stripped 3 bases from V and 6 bases from J, with 5 bases between. The CDR3 is 10 residues long. CDR3 DNA: TGCAGCGTTGATACGGATGGCTACACCTTC. Translation gives CSVDTDGYTF. Variable domain in full (rest from reference TRBV29-1 and TRBJ1-2): SAVISQKPSRDICQRGTSLTIQCQVDSQVTMMFWYRQQPGQSLTLIATANQGSEATYESGFVIDKFPISRPNLTFSTLTVSNMSPEDSSIYLCSVDTDGYTFGSGTRLTVV.

V is TRBV2 and J is TRBJ2-3; 9 bases are a match to TRBD2. Germline V CDR1 and CDR2: SNHLY, FYNNEI. CDR3 length: 15 residues. V was clipped by 7 bases and J by 2 bases; unmatched bases: 7. This chain's CDR3 is CASIRIAGVTDTQYF. In DNA form, the CDR3 reads TGTGCCAGCATTCGTATAGCGGGGGTCACAGATACGCAGTATTTT.

The rearrangement uses TRBV25-1 and TRBJ1-2; weak D call: TRBD1 (6 bases). The CDR3 is made up of 12 amino acids. The V gene lost 2 bases and the J gene lost 9 bases, with 10 bases spanning the gap. Germline CDR1 MGHDK, CDR2 SYGVNS. The CDR3 region is CASSEQGSSYTF. The CDR3 coding sequence is TGTGCCAGCAGTGAACAGGGGTCAAGCTACACCTTC.

The V call is TRBV7-9, the J call TRBJ1-2; 7 bases fit TRBD1. The CDR3 runs to 16 residues. Germline V gene sequence: CDR1 SEHNR, CDR2 FQNEAQ (reference sequence). J gave up 4 bases and V 5 bases, and 13 bases lay outside the gene matches. The CDR3 spells CASSKFRTGLPYGYTF. The CDR3 DNA sequence: TGTGCCAGCAGCAAATTTAGGACAGGACTTCCCTATGGCTACACCTTC. Full variable domain (rest looked up from reference TRBV7-9 and TRBJ1-2): DTGVSQNPRHKITKRGQNVTFRCDPISEHNRLYWYRQTLGQGPEFLTYFQNEAQLEKSRLLSDRFSAERPKGSFSTLEIQRTEQGDSAMYLCASSKFRTGLPYGYTFGSGTRLTVV.

The chain uses TRBV6-5 and TRBJ1-1, with 8 nucleotides matching TRBD1. This CDR3 spans 15 amino acids. The trim removed 4 bases at V and 0 bases at J, leaving 4 bases unmatched. Germline CDR1 and CDR2: MNHEY and SVGAGI. CDR3 in amino acids: CASSFTGGVNTEAFF. The DNA of the CDR3 is TGTGCCAGCAGTTTCACAGGGGGAGTGAACACTGAAGCTTTCTTT.

This chain links TRBV6-2 or TRBV6-3 with TRBJ1-2, with D hard to call. CDR1 is MNHEY, CDR2 SVGEGT, per germline. This CDR3 comprises 12 residues. V was pared by 2 bases and J by 8 bases, with 9 bases between. CDR3 sequence: CASSYANRGYTF. In DNA, the CDR3 is TGTGCCAGCAGTTACGCTAATCGGGGCTACACCTTC.

The rearrangement uses TRBV19 and TRBJ1-2; unclear D gene. Germline CDR1 is LNHDA and CDR2 is SQIVND (reference sequence). The length of the CDR3 is 11 residues. Trimming took 7 bases from V and 7 from J, leaving 10 bases between them. CDR3 nucleotide sequence: TGTGCCAGTACAACAGCCGCTGGCTACACCTTC. This gives the protein CASTTAAGYTF.

The chain joins TRBV4-2 to TRBJ2-1; 7 bases map to TRBD2. The germline V gene encodes CDR1 LGHNA and CDR2 YNFKEQ. J was trimmed by 7 bases and V by 0 bases; bases with no gene match: 9. This CDR3 region has 16 residues. The CDR3 spells CASSQDIAAGGNEQFF. In nucleotides, the CDR3 is TGTGCCAGCAGCCAAGATATAGCGGCCGGGGGGAATGAGCAGTTCTTC.